This passage covers 21 T cell receptor beta chains from one sample sequenced in a study of blood T cell repertoires in COVID-19. Clones were read by immunoSEQ multiplex PCR, and TCRdb kept only the in-frame ones, dropping some. The repertoire holds 150,000 to 250,000 clones, with about four fifths as singletons. Sequencing was done on a sample of PBMCs or T cells enriched from blood (not recorded which). The receptors originated from a man aged 40-49 years who had recovered from COVID-19.

This chain joins TRBV29-1 and TRBJ2-2; D gene unclear. The germline CDR1 and CDR2 sequences are SQVTM and ANQGSEA. CDR3 length: 12 amino acids. Trimming stripped 5 bases from V and 7 bases from J, with 11 bases between. CDR3 loop: CSVRVSNGELFF. The CDR3 DNA follows: TGCAGCGTTCGAGTTAGCAACGGGGAGCTGTTTTTT.

The rearrangement joins TRBV12-5 to TRBJ2-3; TRBD2 matches 7 bases. CDR1 LGHNT and CDR2 FRNRAP come from the germline V gene. The ends lost 1 base at V and 3 bases at J; junction bases unmatched: 10. This CDR3 is built from 17 residues. The CDR3 loop is CASGLGVAGIATDTQYF. The CDR3 DNA is TGTGCTAGTGGTTTGGGAGTAGCGGGTATTGCGACAGATACGCAGTATTTT.

The genes are TRBV28 and TRBJ1-2; 8 bases agree with TRBD1. The CDR3 runs 18 residues. CDR1 and CDR2 from the germline V gene are MDHEN and SYDVKM. J lost 1 base, V lost 1 base, and 11 bases had no gene match. The CDR3 region is CASSLLDRALPLNYGYTF. CDR3 DNA sequence: TGTGCCAGCAGTTTATTGGACAGGGCCCTCCCCCTTAACTATGGCTACACCTTC.

This clone has only a few counts. The chain carries TRBV21-1 and TRBJ1-2; the table's D call TRBD1 went unverified against the DNA. TRBV21-1 is labeled a pseudogene. The CDR3 length is 16 residues. DNA of the CDR3: TGTGCCAGCAGCAACCAATTGGACAGAAGGGACTATGGCTACACCTTC. Translating gives CASSNQLDRRDYGYTF.

CDR3 in amino acids: CASSSTSGGALEQFF. CDR3 bases: TGTGCCAGCAGCTCCACTAGCGGGGGGGCCCTGGAGCAGTTCTTC. The rearrangement joins TRBV11-2 to TRBJ2-1, with TRBD2 identical over 13 bases. Germline V gives CDR1 SGHAT, CDR2 FQNNGV. The CDR3 is made up of 15 amino acids. The V gene end was trimmed by 4 bases and the J gene end by 10 bases; junction bases not matched to a gene: 7. Complete variable domain (other parts from reference TRBV11-2 and TRBJ2-1): EAGVAQSPRYKIIEKRQSVAFWCNPISGHATLYWYQQILGQGPKLLIQFQNNGVVDDSQLPKDRFSAERLKGVDSTLKIQPAKLEDSAVYLCASSSTSGGALEQFFGPGTRLTVL.

The chain has TRBV4-1 and TRBJ1-3; perhaps TRBD1 as D (5 bases). V was shortened by 3 bases and J by 0 bases, with 9 bases between the two germline ends. Germline loops: CDR1 MGHRA, CDR2 YSYEKL. The CDR3 is 15 amino acids. The CDR3 DNA is TGCGCCAGCAGCCAGAGACAGAACTCTGGAAACACCATATATTTT. Amino acids: CASSQRQNSGNTIYF.

The genes are TRBV21-1 and TRBJ1-3; the D call of TRBD1 is as the table states it, not checked on the DNA. TRBV21-1 is labeled a pseudogene. The CDR3 consists of 14 residues. The CDR3 loop is CASSKGQKGNTIYF. The CDR3 bases are TGTGCCAGCAGCAAGGGACAAAAAGGGAACACCATATATTTT.

The V call is TRBV3-1 (or the pseudogene TRBV3-2), the J call TRBJ2-2; the match to TRBD1 covers 7 bases. Germline CDR1 LGHDT, CDR2 YNNKEL (reference sequence). V lost 4 bases, J lost 6 bases, and 8 bases stayed unmatched. There are 15 residues in the CDR3. CDR3 region: CASSPNPGQPGELFF. The DNA of the CDR3 is TGTGCCAGCAGCCCTAACCCGGGACAGCCCGGGGAGCTGTTTTTT.

This chain uses TRBV28 with TRBJ1-1; unclear D gene. The CDR3 has 12 residues. Trimming took 5 bases from V and 1 from J, leaving 5 bases between them. Germline V gene lookup returns CDR1 MDHEN and CDR2 SYDVKM. The DNA for the CDR3 is TGTGCCAGCAGTGAGGAGAACACTGAAGCTTTCTTT. Encoded protein: CASSEENTEAFF.

The rearrangement links TRBV3-1 (or the pseudogene TRBV3-2) to TRBJ1-3; 8 bases map to TRBD1. The CDR3 loop spans 17 amino acids. The V gene end was trimmed by 0 bases and the J gene end by 0 bases; junction bases not matched to a gene: 4. Germline V gives CDR1 LGHDT, CDR2 YNNKEL (reference sequence). The CDR3, as DNA: TGTGCCAGCAGCCAAGATACAGGGGGGCTCTCTGGAAACACCATATATTTT. Its protein product is CASSQDTGGLSGNTIYF.

This chain joins TRBV15 and TRBJ2-7, with 12 bases fitting TRBD1. CDR1 LNHNV and CDR2 YYDKDF come from the germline V gene (reference sequence). J gave up 5 bases and V 5 bases, and 4 bases lay outside the gene matches. The CDR3 contains 14 residues. CDR3 bases: TGTGCCACCAGCGGGGGACAGGGGGCCCACGAGCAGTACTTC. This sequence encodes CATSGGQGAHEQYF.

This chain joins TRBV18 and TRBJ1-6, with unresolved D. Trimming cost V 3 bases and J 6 bases, with 24 bases left between them. This CDR3 is built from 19 residues. The germline V gene encodes CDR1 KGHSH and CDR2 LQKENI. DNA of the CDR3: TGTGCCAGCTCACCTCTTATTGCCGAATCCGCTACTATTAATTCACCCCTCCACTTT. As protein: CASSPLIAESATINSPLHF.

This clone was observed once. The chain's CDR3 is CAISENRGTEAFF. The CDR3 nucleotides read TGTGCCATCAGTGAGAATAGGGGCACTGAAGCTTTCTTT. The J gene is TRBJ1-1, the V gene TRBV10-3, with a weak D call TRBD1 (5 bases). Germline CDR1 ENHRY, CDR2 SYGVKD. The CDR3 is 13 residues long. Between the trimmed V and J ends, which lost 2 bases and 4 bases, there was a span of 8 bases.

The CDR3 DNA reads as TGCGCCAGCAGCCAAGATGGGCGCGCTCTTACCCAGTTCTTC. This sequence encodes CASSQDGRALTQFF. The V call is TRBV4-1, the J call TRBJ2-1; D uncertain. CDR1 and CDR2 (germline): MGHRA, YSYEKL. The V gene lost 0 bases and the J gene lost 13 bases, with 16 bases spanning the gap. This CDR3 region has 14 residues.

The V gene is TRBV3-1 (or the pseudogene TRBV3-2), the J gene TRBJ1-1, with 7 bases lining up with TRBD1. Unmatched junction bases numbered 6, after V lost 2 bases and J lost 0 bases. The CDR3 sequence is 16 residues long. Germline CDR1 reads LGHDT; CDR2 reads YNNKEL (reference sequence). CDR3 protein: CASSQSTGALNTEAFF. The CDR3 bases are TGTGCCAGCAGCCAATCTACAGGGGCCCTGAACACTGAAGCTTTCTTT.

The chain carries TRBV4-1 and TRBJ1-1; D remains ambiguous. The V end lost 0 bases, the J end lost 4 bases, and 12 bases lay between the germline ends. The CDR3 totals 15 residues. The V gene's germline CDR1 is MGHRA and CDR2 YSYEKL. In DNA form, the CDR3 reads TGCGCCAGCAGCCAAGATCCGGGAATGATCACTGAAGCTTTCTTT. Translated, it gives CASSQDPGMITEAFF.

This clone was found a few times. This chain uses TRBV19 with TRBJ2-6, with TRBD2 identical over 8 bases. Trimming at V came to 5 bases and at J to 4 bases, leaving 10 bases not matched to a gene. CDR3 length equals 17 residues. In germline, CDR1 is LNHDA, CDR2 SQIVND (reference sequence). CDR3 nucleotide sequence: TGTGCCAGTAGTGCCCGGGGGGGTTCGGCCGGGGCCAACGTCCTGACTTTC. Amino acids: CASSARGGSAGANVLTF.

V and J are TRBV6-5 and TRBJ1-5; possibly TRBD1 for D (6 bases). This CDR3 is built from 14 residues. Germline V CDR1 and CDR2: MNHEY, SVGAGI. Trimming pared 6 bases from V and 5 bases from J, leaving 14 bases between. Written as DNA, the CDR3 is TGTGCCAGCAGAACACAGGGTGTAGATCAGCCCCAGCATTTT. Its translation is CASRTQGVDQPQHF.

The chain recombines TRBV30 with TRBJ2-7; 7 bases are a match to TRBD2. This CDR3 has 15 amino acids. From germline, CDR1 is GTSNPN and CDR2 SVGIG (reference sequence). V lost 0 bases, J lost 3 bases, and 8 bases stayed unmatched. The CDR3 here is CAWSVGLAEVYEQYF. CDR3 in DNA: TGTGCCTGGAGTGTAGGGCTAGCGGAGGTCTACGAGCAGTACTTC.

The rearrangement uses TRBV5-1 and TRBJ2-1; 8 bases fit TRBD1. The CDR3 length is 15 residues. Germline CDR1 and CDR2: SGHRS and YFSETQ. The J segment lost 9 bases and the V segment lost 4 bases, leaving 12 bases of the junction unmatched. CDR3 protein: CASSVGQAGTGEQFF. DNA of the CDR3: TGCGCCAGCAGCGTGGGACAGGCCGGAACGGGTGAGCAGTTCTTC.

This clone came up once. This rearrangement joins TRBV6-5 to TRBJ1-1, with 7 positions matching TRBD1. The CDR3 extends over 13 amino acids. Germline CDR1 MNHEY, CDR2 SVGAGI. Unmatched junction bases numbered 2, after V lost 6 bases and J lost 1 base. CDR3 DNA: TGTGCCAGCAGCAGGGACAGGAACACTGAAGCTTTCTTT. This sequence encodes CASSRDRNTEAFF.